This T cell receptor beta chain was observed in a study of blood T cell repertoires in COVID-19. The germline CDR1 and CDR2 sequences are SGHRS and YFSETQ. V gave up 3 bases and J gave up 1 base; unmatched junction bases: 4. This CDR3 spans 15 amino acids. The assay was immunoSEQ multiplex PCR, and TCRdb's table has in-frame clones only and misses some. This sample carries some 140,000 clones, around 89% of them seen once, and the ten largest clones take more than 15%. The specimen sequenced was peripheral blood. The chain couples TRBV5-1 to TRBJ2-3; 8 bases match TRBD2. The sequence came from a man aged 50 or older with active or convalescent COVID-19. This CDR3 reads CASSWGSGGTDTQYF. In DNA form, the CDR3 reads TGCGCCAGCAGCTGGGGTAGCGGGGGCACAGATACGCAGTATTTT.